This TCR beta chain was profiled in a study of early T cells in non-severe SARS-CoV-2 infection. Study at large: The sequenced material was bulk RNA from unsorted whole blood, and its chains were unpaired.

The germline V and J ends were trimmed by 1 base and 4 bases, with 11 bases remaining between them. The CDR3 spans 15 residues. In germline, CDR1 is MGHRA, CDR2 YSYEKL. Worth noting for this clonotype: Antigen unknown.

Unique molecular identifiers tagged individual cDNA molecules. A single record per CDR3 protein comes from TCRdb applying MiXCR to the 5' RACE reads. Seen here are about 110,000 distinct CDR3 sequences, over 8.5% observed once, and the top ten hold about 8.1%. General study findings and limits: Database matching using VDJdb favored anti-spike CD8 responses, with private and CD4 specificities left missing.

This chain connects TRBV4-1 to TRBJ1-5; no reliable D call. The origin of this receptor is an adult who was a healthcare worker with PCR-confirmed SARS-CoV-2 infection or an uninfected control (not recorded which). Sequencing was carried out using whole blood. The CDR3 nucleotides read TGCGCCAGCAGCCAAGGGCCGGCGCGGAATCAGCCCCAGCATTTT. It codes for CASSQGPARNQPQHF.